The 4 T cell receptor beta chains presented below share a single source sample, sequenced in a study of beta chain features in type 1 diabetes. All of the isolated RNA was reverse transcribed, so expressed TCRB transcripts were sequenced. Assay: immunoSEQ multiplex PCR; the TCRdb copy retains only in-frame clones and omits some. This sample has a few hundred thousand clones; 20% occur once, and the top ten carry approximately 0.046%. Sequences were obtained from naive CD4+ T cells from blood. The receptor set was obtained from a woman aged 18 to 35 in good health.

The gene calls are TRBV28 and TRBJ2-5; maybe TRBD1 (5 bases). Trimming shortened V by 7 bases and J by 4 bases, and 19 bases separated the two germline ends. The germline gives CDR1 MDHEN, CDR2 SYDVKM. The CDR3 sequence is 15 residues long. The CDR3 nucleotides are TGTGCCAGCACCCTTCGGTTGGGGCTTGGAGAGACCCAGTACTTC. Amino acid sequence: CASTLRLGLGETQYF.

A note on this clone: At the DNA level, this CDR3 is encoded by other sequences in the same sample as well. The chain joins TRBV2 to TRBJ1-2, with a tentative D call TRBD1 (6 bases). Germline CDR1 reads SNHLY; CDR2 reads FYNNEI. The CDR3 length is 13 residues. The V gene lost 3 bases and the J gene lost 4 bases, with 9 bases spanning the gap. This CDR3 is CASSEGASYGYTF. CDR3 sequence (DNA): TGTGCCAGCAGTGAGGGGGCCAGCTATGGCTACACCTTC.

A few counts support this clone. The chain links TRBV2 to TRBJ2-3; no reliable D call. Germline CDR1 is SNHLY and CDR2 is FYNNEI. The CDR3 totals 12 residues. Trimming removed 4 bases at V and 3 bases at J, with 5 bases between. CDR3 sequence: CASSVLTDTQYF. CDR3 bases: TGTGCCAGCAGTGTTCTTACAGATACGCAGTATTTT.

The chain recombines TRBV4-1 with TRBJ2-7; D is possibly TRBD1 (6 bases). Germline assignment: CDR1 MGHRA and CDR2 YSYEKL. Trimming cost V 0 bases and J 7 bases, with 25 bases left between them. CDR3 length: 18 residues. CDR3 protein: CASSQDQRGLWGPGEQYF. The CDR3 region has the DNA TGCGCCAGCAGCCAAGATCAAAGGGGCCTTTGGGGGCCGGGTGAGCAGTACTTC.